This record concerns one TCR beta chain sequence. There is no known antigen for this receptor. Per-base quality was not reported, and no clone a single base away is much larger than it. The approximately 39 donors, aged 6 to 90 years, were systemically healthy Caucasian individuals from Russia. Each donor gave about 9.8 milliliters of peripheral blood, drawn into EDTA-treated Vacutainer tubes. Ficoll-Paque density-gradient centrifugation was used to isolate PBMCs, with at least 6.5 million per sample. Trizol reagent was used to extract total RNA from PBMCs, with at least 6 micrograms per sample. The percentages of naive CD45RAhigh/CD27high T cells were determined by flow cytometry on a PBMC aliquot from every donor. This record comes from a study of blood T cells in healthy people across ages (dated by TCRdb to the mid-2010s). Study-wide context: In model experiments, roughly one uniquely barcoded TCR beta cDNA molecule per two T cells was captured by template switching. The study analyzed two additional independent replicas of 1 million unique cDNA reads from the same blood draw for two donors, one aged 18 to 30 and one aged 80 or older. To track age-related changes in TCR beta repertoire diversity, the study relied on deep sequencing normalized with unique cDNA molecular identifiers. Donors were grouped into four age groups: young (average approximately 16 years), middle-aged (approximately 41), aged (around 66) and long-lived (over 80). The paper as a whole reports these results and caveats: The percentage of naive T cells measured by flow cytometry correlated strongly with observed TCR beta diversity. Because donor CMV infection status was unknown, age-related changes in expanded clonotypes were potentially confounded. Estimates of total diversity based on one million sequenced T cells were considered lower bounds and underestimates. Compared with the aged group, more naive CD4+ T cells, fewer expanded clones and increased TCR diversity were shown by the long-lived group, suggesting age selection. Conclusive comparison of naive and antigen-experienced compartments was prevented by the profiling of bulk unsorted PBMCs. As age increased, observed TCR beta diversity per million T cells dropped in a roughly linear way, and a significant reduction was already evident by age about 40.

The library relied on 5' RACE. This sample was sequenced with an Illumina HiSeq 2500. A second PCR of about 7 to 12 cycles was run with a J-beta primer mix and a sample-barcoded 5' primer. A unique molecular identifier was introduced onto each TCR beta cDNA molecule by a template-switch 5' adaptor carrying 12 random nucleotides. Each sample yielded at least 3 million CDR3-containing paired-end reads. All of the RNA was converted into first-strand cDNA using the Mint cDNA synthesis kit, with a TRBC-specific oligonucleotide serving as the primer. After uracil-DNA glycosylase treatment, a first 18-cycle PCR used universal primers M1SS and BC2_uni_R on all cDNA. In the original analysis: For normalization, 1 million high-quality reads were randomly selected from each sample, with every read carrying a distinct molecular identifier. Reads with shared molecular identifiers were discarded instead of being binned into consensus sequences. MiTCR, set to a Q25 quality threshold and the strictest error-elimination algorithm, was used for CDR3 identification, clonotype clustering and error correction. A nonparametric unseen species model using Euler transformation provided a lower-bound estimate of total TCR beta diversity. The raw public reads went through TCRdb reprocessing: fastp at Q25, MiXCR clone calling, in-frame beta chains kept. CDR3 protein sequences are deduplicated, and each keeps its most common genes and DNA. These V and J calls are TCRdb output, not the study's own analysis. For this sample there are under 1,100,000 distinct CDR3 sequences; under 30% appear just once. The ten largest clones take up around 0.75% of the sample.

The CDR3 numbers 15 residues from cysteine through phenylalanine. The entry retains the CDR3 DNA only, 45 bases that are in frame from base 1. Via the germline V gene, CDR1 is LGHNT and CDR2 FRNRAP. Trimming leaves V shorter by 6 bases and J shorter by 7 bases, with the junction holding 11 bases beyond the gene matches. Another study also made use of these data, one on T cells of mothers and their children. As the second study states: Nine systemically healthy Caucasian individuals served as donors, namely three mothers together with their six children. cDNA synthesis used all of the extracted RNA, with 1.5 ug of RNA in each 15 ul reaction. In the second PCR, the M1S primer added sample barcodes and 2-4 random nucleotides. More than 9 million TCR beta CDR3 reads were obtained from each mother, and about 3 million reads were obtained from each child. In both related and unrelated pairs, thymic selection shapes the output of TCR recombination in a similar way, with inherited differences having only a minor effect. Normalized repertoire overlap was always found to be slightly, but never significantly, higher in related mother-child pairs than in unrelated mother-child pairs. With a sensitivity of roughly 93 clones per million clonotypes, no persistent microchimeric T cell clones were detected. To look for features that set related mother-child pairs apart from unrelated individuals, the researchers ran deep NGS to compare the TCR beta repertoires of mothers and children. Mothers averaged approximately 40 +/- 4 years of age and children averaged approximately 12 +/- 4 years. After adapter ligation with NEBNext reagents, the libraries were sequenced on Illumina HiSeq 2000 with 100+100 nt paired-end reads. Mother and child libraries were prepared a month apart and sequenced in separate runs to prevent cross-contamination. For each donor, somewhere between roughly 450,000 and 2,000,000 distinct TCR beta clonotypes were identified. Naive TCR beta clonotypes were estimated from low-frequency clonotypes matched to each donor's FACS-determined naive share, without sorting.

The sample comprised blood. Here the chain combines TRBV12-5 and TRBJ1-1; TRBD1 fits 10 bases in the junction. The sequence was collected from a girl aged 2 to 10 in good health. The sequenced DNA is TGTGCTAGTGGCATCGGACAGGGGGTTATCGGTGAAGCTTTCTTT. It encodes CASGIGQGVIGEAFF.